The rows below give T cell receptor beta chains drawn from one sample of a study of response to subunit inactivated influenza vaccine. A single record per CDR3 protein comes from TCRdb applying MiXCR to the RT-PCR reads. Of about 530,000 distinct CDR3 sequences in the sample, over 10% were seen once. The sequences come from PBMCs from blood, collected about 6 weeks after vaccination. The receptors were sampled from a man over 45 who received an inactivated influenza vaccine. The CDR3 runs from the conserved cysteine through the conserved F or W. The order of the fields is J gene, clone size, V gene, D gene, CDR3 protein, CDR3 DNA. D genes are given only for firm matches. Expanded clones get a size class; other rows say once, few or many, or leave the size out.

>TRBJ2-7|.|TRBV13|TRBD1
CASSFNRGHEQYF
TGTGCCAGCAGCTTTAACAGGGGCCACGAGCAGTACTTC
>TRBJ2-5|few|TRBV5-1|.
CASSAGNLQETQYF
TGCGCCAGCAGCGCCGGGAATCTACAAGAGACCCAGTACTTC
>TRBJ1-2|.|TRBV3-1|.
CASSVGQGAFYGFTF
.
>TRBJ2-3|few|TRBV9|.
CASSVKPTDTQYF
TGTGCCAGCAGCGTAAAACCAACCGATACGCAGTATTTT
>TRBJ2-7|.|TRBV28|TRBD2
CASRYGLAGSSEQYF
TGTGCCAGCAGATATGGGCTAGCGGGATCAAGCGAGCAGTACTTC
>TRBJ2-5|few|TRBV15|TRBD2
CATSSLTGTSALRIIF
TGTGCCACCAGCAGTCTTACCGGGACTAGCGCCCTTAGGATCATCTTC
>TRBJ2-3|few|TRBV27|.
CASSFRPADTQYF
TGTGCCAGCAGTTTTAGGCCAGCAGATACGCAGTATTTT
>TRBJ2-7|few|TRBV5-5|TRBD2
CASSLAWRGASYEQYF
TGTGCCAGCAGCTTGGCTTGGCGGGGGGCTTCCTACGAGCAGTACTTC
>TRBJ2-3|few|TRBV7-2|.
CASSSRGGGSSDTQYF
TGTGCCAGCAGCAGCCGAGGGGGGGGCAGTTCAGATACGCAGTATTTT
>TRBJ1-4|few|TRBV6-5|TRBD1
CASSSIWDRGLREKLFF
TGTGCCAGCAGTTCCATATGGGACAGGGGTTTGAGAGAAAAACTGTTTTTT
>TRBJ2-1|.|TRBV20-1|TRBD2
CSAPRLAGGYNEQFF
TGCAGTGCTCCGCGACTAGCGGGAGGGTATAATGAGCAGTTCTTC
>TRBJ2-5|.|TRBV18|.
CASSPPSHRETQYF
TGTGCCAGCTCACCACCGTCCCACCGGGAGACCCAGTACTTC
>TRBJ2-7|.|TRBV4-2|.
CASSPNSATYEQYF
TGTGCCAGCAGCCCGAATAGTGCCACCTACGAGCAGTACTTC
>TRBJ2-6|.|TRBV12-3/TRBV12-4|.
CASSPPYGANVLTF
TGTGCCAGCAGTCCCCCTTATGGTGCCAACGTCCTGACTTTC
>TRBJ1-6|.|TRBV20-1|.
CSAPRDFNSPLHF
TGCAGTGCTCCCCGTGATTTTAATTCACCCCTCCACTTT
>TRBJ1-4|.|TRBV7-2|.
CASRGQGGEKLFF
TGTGCCAGCAGGGGGCAGGGAGGTGAAAAACTGTTTTTT
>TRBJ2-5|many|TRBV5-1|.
CASSLDASFQETQYF
TGCGCCAGCAGCTTGGACGCTTCTTTCCAAGAGACCCAGTACTTC
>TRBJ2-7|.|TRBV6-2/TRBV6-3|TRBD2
CASRTGTSAGEQYF
TGTGCCAGCAGAACCGGGACTAGCGCGGGGGAGCAGTACTTC
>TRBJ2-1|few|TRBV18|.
CASSHPNNEQFF
TGTGCCAGCTCACACCCGAACAATGAGCAGTTCTTC
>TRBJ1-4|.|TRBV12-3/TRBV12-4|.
CASSLGGNSNEKLFF
TGTGCCAGCAGTTTAGGTGGGAACTCTAATGAAAAACTGTTTTTT
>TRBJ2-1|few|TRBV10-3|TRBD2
CAISESTWSSGGENEQFF
TGTGCCATCAGTGAGTCGACTTGGTCTAGCGGAGGGGAGAATGAGCAGTTCTTC
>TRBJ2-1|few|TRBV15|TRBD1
CATSRELAGTGVDEQFF
TGTGCCACCAGCAGAGAACTCGCCGGGACAGGGGTTGATGAGCAGTTCTTC
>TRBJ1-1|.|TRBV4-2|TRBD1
CASGTGVDTEAFF
TGTGCCTCCGGGACAGGGGTAGACACTGAAGCTTTCTTT
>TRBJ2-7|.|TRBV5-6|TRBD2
CASSRLVEDGRLAPYEQYF
TGTGCCAGCAGCAGACTGGTGGAGGACGGACGACTAGCGCCCTACGAGCAGTACTTC
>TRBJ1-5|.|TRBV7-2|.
CASSALRDQPQHF
TGTGCCAGCAGCGCCCTAAGGGATCAGCCCCAGCATTTT
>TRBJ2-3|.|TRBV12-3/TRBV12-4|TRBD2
CASSLGGRALLTSDTQYF
TGTGCCAGCAGTTTAGGTGGGAGGGCCCTCTTGACTTCAGATACGCAGTATTTT
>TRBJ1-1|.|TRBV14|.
CASSQGVKTEAFF
TGTGCCAGCAGCCAGGGTGTAAAGACTGAAGCTTTCTTT
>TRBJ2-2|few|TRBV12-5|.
CASALDTGELFF
TGTGCTAGTGCCTTGGACACCGGGGAGCTGTTTTTT
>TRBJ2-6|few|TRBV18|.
CASTTDSGANVLTF
TGTGCCAGCACCACGGACTCTGGGGCCAACGTCCTGACTTTC
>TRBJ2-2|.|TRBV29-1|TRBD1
CSVGDRRTGELFF
TGCAGCGTTGGGGACAGGAGAACCGGGGAGCTGTTTTTT
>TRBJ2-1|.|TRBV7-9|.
CASSPPFRSVRANEQFF
TGTGCCAGCAGCCCGCCCTTTCGCTCAGTTAGGGCCAATGAGCAGTTCTTC
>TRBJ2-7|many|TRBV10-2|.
CASSGLNYEQYF
TGCGCCAGCAGTGGGCTTAACTACGAGCAGTACTTC
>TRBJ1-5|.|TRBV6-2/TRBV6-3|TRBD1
CASSRRTGSNQPQHF
TGTGCCAGCAGCCGCCGGACAGGGAGCAATCAGCCCCAGCATTTT
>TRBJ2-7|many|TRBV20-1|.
CSARDLRGVGEQYF
TGCAGTGCTAGAGATCTAAGAGGGGTCGGCGAGCAGTACTTC
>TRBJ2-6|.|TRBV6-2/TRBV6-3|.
CASSNEGRGANVLTF
TGTGCCAGCAGTAATGAGGGGCGTGGGGCCAACGTCCTGACTTTC
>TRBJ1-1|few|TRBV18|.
CASSPYAKGNTEAFF
TGTGCCAGCTCACCTTACGCGAAGGGGAACACTGAAGCTTTCTTT
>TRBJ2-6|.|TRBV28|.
CASRLRAGANVLTF
TGTGCCAGCCGCCTGAGGGCCGGGGCCAACGTCCTGACTTTC
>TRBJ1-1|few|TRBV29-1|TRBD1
CSANRGGKNTEAFF
TGCAGCGCCAACAGGGGGGGAAAGAACACTGAAGCTTTCTTT
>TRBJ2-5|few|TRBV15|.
CATSPSQPGGTQYF
TGTGCCACCAGCCCCTCCCAGCCTGGAGGGACCCAGTACTTC
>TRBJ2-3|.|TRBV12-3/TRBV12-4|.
CASSTTTVTDTQYF
TGTGCCAGCAGTACCACGACAGTCACAGATACGCAGTATTTT
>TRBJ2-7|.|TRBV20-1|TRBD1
CSARDPRDRGYEQYF
TGCAGTGCTAGAGATCCTCGGGACAGGGGTTACGAGCAGTACTTC
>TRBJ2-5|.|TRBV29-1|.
CSVEDNWGETQYF
TGCAGCGTTGAAGATAACTGGGGGGAGACCCAGTACTTC
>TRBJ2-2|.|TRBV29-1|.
CSVDRGARSGELFF
TGCAGCGTTGACCGGGGGGCGCGATCCGGGGAGCTGTTTTTT
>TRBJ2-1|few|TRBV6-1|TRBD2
CASSRTRTSGTPNEQFF
TGTGCCAGCAGTCGAACCAGGACTAGCGGGACCCCCAATGAGCAGTTCTTC
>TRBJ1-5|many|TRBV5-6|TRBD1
CASSAGQGLYQPQHF
TGTGCCAGCAGCGCTGGACAGGGTCTTTATCAGCCCCAGCATTTT
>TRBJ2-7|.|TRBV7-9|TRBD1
CASESYRGSYEQYF
TGTGCCAGCGAATCCTACAGGGGATCCTACGAGCAGTACTTC
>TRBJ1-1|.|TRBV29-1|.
CSVVTVNTEAFF
TGCAGCGTTGTGACTGTGAACACTGAAGCTTTCTTT
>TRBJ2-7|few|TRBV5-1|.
CASNHQGSNEQYF
TGCGCCAGCAATCACCAGGGATCCAACGAGCAGTACTTC
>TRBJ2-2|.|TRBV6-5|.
CASSYPRQTNTGELFF
TGTGCCAGCAGTTACCCACGGCAGACGAACACCGGGGAGCTGTTTTTT
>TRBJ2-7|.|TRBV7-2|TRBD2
CASSASSGGTEQYF
TGTGCCAGCAGCGCCTCTAGCGGGGGGACCGAGCAGTACTTC
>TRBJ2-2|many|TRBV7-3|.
CASSLTGDGELFF
TGTGCCAGCAGCTTAACCGGGGACGGGGAGCTGTTTTTT
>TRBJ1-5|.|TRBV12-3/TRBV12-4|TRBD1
CASQGTGGNQPQHF
TGTGCCAGCCAAGGGACAGGGGGCAATCAGCCCCAGCATTTT
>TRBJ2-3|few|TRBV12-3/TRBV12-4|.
CASSLTSPITDTQYF
TGTGCCAGCAGCCTTACTAGCCCGATCACAGATACGCAGTATTTT
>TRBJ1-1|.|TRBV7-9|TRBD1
CASSRRKGQGPNTEAFF
TGTGCCAGCAGCCGAAGAAAAGGACAGGGGCCGAACACTGAAGCTTTCTTT
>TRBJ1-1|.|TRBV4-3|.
CASSQDQNGNTEAFF
TGCGCCAGCAGCCAAGATCAAAATGGGAACACTGAAGCTTTCTTT
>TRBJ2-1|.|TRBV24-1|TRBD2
CATSDRGWTSGNEQFF
TGTGCCACCAGTGATCGGGGCTGGACTAGCGGGAATGAGCAGTTCTTC
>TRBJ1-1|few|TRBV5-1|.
CASRGEGYTEAFF
TGCGCCAGCAGGGGCGAGGGGTACACTGAAGCTTTCTTT